This T cell receptor beta chain was documented in a study of T cells in Graves' hyperthyroidism and ophthalmopathy. Study-level background: At initial diagnosis, before any treatment had begun, peripheral blood was obtained.

PBMCs came from about 10 ml fresh peripheral blood. RNA transcripts provided the source from which TCR beta CDR3 regions were amplified. Initially, a first-round RT-PCR of the TCR CDR3 employed the HTBI primer set. TCRdb independently ran MiXCR on the multiplex PCR reads; one entry per CDR3 protein. Among around 600,000 distinct CDR3 sequences listed, more than 14% were seen once. As to this clonotype: Its antigen remains unidentified.

V gave up 5 bases and J gave up 4 bases, with 11 bases separating them. The germline gives CDR1 MNHNS, CDR2 SASEGT. This CDR3 has 14 amino acids. Regarding the study as a whole: Most clonotypes that expanded in the thyroid above 0.001 also showed up in blood. Stable hyperthyroidism and ophthalmopathy were separated using 13 V-J signatures.

The TCR comes from a woman aged 45 to 65 with Graves' ophthalmopathy. The sequenced sample was blood. The chain uses TRBV6-1 and TRBJ2-2; D gene uncertain. Written as DNA, the CDR3 is TGTGCCAGCAGTCCCTCTCTCTTCACCGGGGAGCTGTTTTTT. Translated, it gives CASSPSLFTGELFF.